This T cell receptor (beta chain) was identified during a study of siplizumab effects on memory and regulatory T cells. The CDR3 contains 13 residues. Germline CDR1 SGHRS, CDR2 YFSETQ. Trimming pared 2 bases from V and 1 base from J, leaving 7 bases between. As to this clone: The antigen is not known.

Regarding the study as a whole: Roughly 75-95% of proliferating clones (CD4+ or CD8+) could not be assigned a naive or memory phenotype. The Treg-derived share of mappable alloreactive CD4+ clones averaged roughly 64% with siplizumab and roughly 28% in controls.

Approximately 100,000 TCR templates per sample were sequenced. Sequencing was performed with immunoSEQ multiplex PCR; in TCRdb, only in-frame clones are kept and a portion is missing. The data contain roughly 92,000 clones, 94% of them seen just once; the ten biggest clones take up around 0.3%. The gene calls are TRBV5-1 and TRBJ2-7; D not certain. This receptor was obtained from a human donor in good health. The sequenced material came from non-Treg CD4+ T cells sorted from blood. CDR3 sequence: CASSFRPSYEQYF. Written as DNA, the CDR3 is TGCGCCAGCAGCTTTAGGCCATCCTACGAGCAGTACTTC. The variable domain in full, completed from reference TRBV5-1 and TRBJ2-7, reads KAGVTQTPRYLIKTRGQQVTLSCSPISGHRSVSWYQQTPGQGLQFLFEYFSETQRNKGNFPGRFSGRQFSNSRSEMNVSTLELGDSALYLCASSFRPSYEQYFGPGTRLTVT.